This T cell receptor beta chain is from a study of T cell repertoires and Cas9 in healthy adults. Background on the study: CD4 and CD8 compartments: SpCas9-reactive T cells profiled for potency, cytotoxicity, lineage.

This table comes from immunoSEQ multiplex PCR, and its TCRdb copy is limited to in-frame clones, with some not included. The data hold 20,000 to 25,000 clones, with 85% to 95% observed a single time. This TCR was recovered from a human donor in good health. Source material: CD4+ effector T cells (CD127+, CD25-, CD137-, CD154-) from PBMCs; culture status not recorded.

DNA for the CDR3: TGTGCCAGAAGCTTGGGGGCGGAAGGAGTCTGTGACACTGAAGCTTTCTTT. Translating gives CARSLGAEGVCDTEAFF. The rearrangement joins TRBV5-3 to TRBJ1-1; D call uncertain. TRBV5-3 carries the ORF label, with uncertain function. The CDR3 runs to 17 residues. The V end was cut by 0 bases, the J end by 3 bases, with 18 bases between.